This T cell receptor beta chain was sequenced in a study of T cell responses to AZD1222 COVID-19 vaccine. Germline V CDR1 and CDR2: LNHDA, SQIVND (reference sequence). Trimming shortened V by 5 bases and J by 11 bases, and 20 bases separated the two germline ends. This CDR3 spans 14 amino acids. Data came from immunoSEQ multiplex PCR; TCRdb stores just in-frame clones and leaves some out. This repertoire shows some 150,000 clones, around nine tenths found once; its top ten account for about 3.8%. The study, taken as a whole, reports: Spike-specific TCRs gained breadth and depth after people received two AZD1222 doses. Clonal diversity may have been underestimated, and the donors were mostly white British, with more females than males.

As regards this clone: Its matching antigen is unknown.

The material was peripheral blood, obtained on day 0 of AZD1222 vaccination. This sequence joins TRBV19 and TRBJ2-3; D tentatively fits TRBD1 or TRBD2 (5 bases each). This clonotype was obtained from an adult in good health. CDR3 region: CASSPLRDPVEQYF. CDR3 nucleotide sequence: TGTGCCAGTAGTCCCCTCCGGGACCCCGTAGAGCAGTATTTT. The whole variable domain, remainder taken from reference TRBV19 and TRBJ2-3, is DGGITQSPKYLFRKEGQNVTLSCEQNLNHDAMYWYRQDPGQGLRLIYYSQIVNDFQKGDIAEGYSVSREKKESFPLTVTSAQKNPTAFYLCASSPLRDPVEQYFGPGTRLTVL.